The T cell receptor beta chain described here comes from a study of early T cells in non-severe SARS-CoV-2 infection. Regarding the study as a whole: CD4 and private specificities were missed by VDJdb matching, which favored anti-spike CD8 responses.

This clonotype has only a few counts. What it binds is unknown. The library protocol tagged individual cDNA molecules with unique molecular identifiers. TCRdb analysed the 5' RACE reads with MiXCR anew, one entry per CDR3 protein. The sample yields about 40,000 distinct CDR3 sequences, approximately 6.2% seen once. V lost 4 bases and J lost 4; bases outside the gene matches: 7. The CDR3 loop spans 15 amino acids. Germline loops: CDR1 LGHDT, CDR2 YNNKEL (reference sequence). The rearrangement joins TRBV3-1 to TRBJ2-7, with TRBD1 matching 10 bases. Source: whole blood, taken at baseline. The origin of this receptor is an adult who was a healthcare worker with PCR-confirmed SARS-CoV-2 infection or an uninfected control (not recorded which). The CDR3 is CASSPSDRGLYEQYF. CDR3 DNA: TGTGCCAGCAGCCCCTCGGACAGGGGGTTGTACGAGCAGTACTTC.